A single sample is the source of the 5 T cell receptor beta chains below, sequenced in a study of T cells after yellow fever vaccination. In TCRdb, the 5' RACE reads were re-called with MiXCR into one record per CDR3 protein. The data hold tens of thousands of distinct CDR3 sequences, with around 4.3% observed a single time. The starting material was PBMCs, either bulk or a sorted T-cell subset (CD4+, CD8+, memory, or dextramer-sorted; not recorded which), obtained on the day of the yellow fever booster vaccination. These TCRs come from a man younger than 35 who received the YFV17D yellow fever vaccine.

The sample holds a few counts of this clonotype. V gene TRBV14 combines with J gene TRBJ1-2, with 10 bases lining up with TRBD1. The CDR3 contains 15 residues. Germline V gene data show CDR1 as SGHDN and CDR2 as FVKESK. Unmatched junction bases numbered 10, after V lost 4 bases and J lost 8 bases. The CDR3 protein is CASSPFGQGVWGYTF. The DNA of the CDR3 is TGTGCCAGCAGCCCCTTTGGACAGGGGGTTTGGGGCTACACCTTC. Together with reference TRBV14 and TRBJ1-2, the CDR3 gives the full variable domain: EAGVTQFPSHSVIEKGQTVTLRCDPISGHDNLYWYRRVMGKEIKFLLHFVKESKQDESGMPNNRFLAERTGGTYSTLKVQPAELEDSGVYFCASSPFGQGVWGYTFGSGTRLTVV.

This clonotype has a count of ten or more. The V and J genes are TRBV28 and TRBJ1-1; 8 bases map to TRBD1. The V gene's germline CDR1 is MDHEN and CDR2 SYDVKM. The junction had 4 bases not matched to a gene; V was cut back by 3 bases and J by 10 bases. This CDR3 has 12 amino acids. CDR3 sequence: CASSFSGTGAFF. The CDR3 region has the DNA TGTGCCAGCAGTTTTTCGGGGACAGGAGCTTTCTTT.

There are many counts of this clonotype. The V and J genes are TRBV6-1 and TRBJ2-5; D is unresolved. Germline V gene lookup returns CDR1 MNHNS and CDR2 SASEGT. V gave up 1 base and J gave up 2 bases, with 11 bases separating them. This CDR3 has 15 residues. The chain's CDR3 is CASSEVDLIQETQYF. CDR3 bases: TGTGCCAGCAGTGAAGTCGACCTTATACAAGAGACCCAGTACTTC.

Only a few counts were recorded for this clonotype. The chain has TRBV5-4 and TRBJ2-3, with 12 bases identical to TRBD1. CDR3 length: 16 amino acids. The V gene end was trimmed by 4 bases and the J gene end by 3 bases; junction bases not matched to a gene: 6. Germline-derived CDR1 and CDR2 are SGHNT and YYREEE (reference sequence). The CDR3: CASSPGTGGDTDTQYF. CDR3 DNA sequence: TGTGCCAGCAGCCCCGGGACAGGGGGCGATACAGATACGCAGTATTTT.

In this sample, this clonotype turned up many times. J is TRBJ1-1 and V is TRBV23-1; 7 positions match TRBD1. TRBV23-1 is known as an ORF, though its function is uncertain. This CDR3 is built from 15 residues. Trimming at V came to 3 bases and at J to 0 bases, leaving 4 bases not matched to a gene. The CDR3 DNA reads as TGCGCCAGCAGTCATCGGGACAGCTTGAACACTGAAGCTTTCTTT. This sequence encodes CASSHRDSLNTEAFF.